This TCR beta chain was sequenced during a study of T cell responses to AZD1222 COVID-19 vaccine (dated by TCRdb to the early 2020s). For the study in its entirety: AZD1222 recipients with second doses at about 4 weeks or about 12 weeks were pooled, because spike-specific TCR depth and breadth did not differ between schedules. TCR sequencing was performed for some 250 trial participants, of whom 200 to 220 were given two doses of AZD1222 and around 25 were given two doses of MenACWY control vaccine. Trial participants were enrolled by age into subgroups of 18-55, 56-69 and 70-plus years, and around 150, 28 and 57 TCR-sequenced participants, respectively, were included in these subgroups.

The CDR3 regions of human TCRbeta chains were analyzed by immunosequencing. The original pipeline was this. TCRs in the repertoires were compared against a reference library of SARS-CoV-2-specific TCRs that had been generated with the MIRA antigen-specificity platform. Breadth was defined as the fraction of unique TCRs that were SARS-CoV-2-associated. Depth was defined as the fraction of total T cells that were SARS-CoV-2-associated. Using the MIRA data, each spike-specific TCR was mapped to the spike region that the TCR reacts to and placed in a CD4 or CD8 class. Log10-transformed breadth and depth values were compared by one-way ANOVA with Sidak's multiple comparisons tests. This immuneACCESS table, as held by TCRdb, lists in-frame sequences with V and J called but not all clones. Of the missing ones, under half trace to an unresolved V gene in checked studies; the others have no known cause. For V, J and clone size, that table is used; D and trimming come from the DNA. A total of 70,000 or so clones appear in this sample, roughly 91% of them only once. About 24% of the sample is held by the ten biggest clonotypes.

Study-wide conclusions, independent of this receptor: Epitopes outside the regions mutated in the B.1.351 and B.1.1.7 variants were reportedly recognized by nearly half of the unique spike-specific TCRs. In the small 56-69-year group, the increase in depth fell short of significance, most likely because of low power. Spike-specific TCR breadth and depth rose significantly after two AZD1222 doses compared with day 0 and with MenACWY recipients. Most participants were white British and females outnumbered males, and the authors suggested that clonal diversity may have been underestimated. Conclusions about previously exposed vaccinees are limited, since just five or six AZD1222 recipients were seropositive for SARS-CoV-2 at baseline. Because no day 14 peak-response samples were available, the repertoires could be characterized only after the peak T cell response. The vaccine-associated CD4 TCRs covered the entire spike protein, and the dominant responses fell in regions 160-218 and 743-854.

This clone qualifies as medium-sized (0.01 to 0.1%). Its antigen remains undetermined. No qualities accompany the bases; no much larger clone lies one base away. Reading the label with the study, this specimen's time point is: baseline before first vaccination. Samples from vaccinated people were obtained from the UK trials COV001 and COV002, which included a single-blind randomized controlled phase 2/3 trial of AZD1222 (ChAdOx1 nCoV-19) in healthy adults. For TCRbeta chain sequencing, PBMC samples from trial participants were taken at day 0 and at day 28 after the second dose. The sequence was obtained from an adult in good health. The material sequenced was peripheral blood, taken on day 0 of AZD1222 vaccination.

The CDR3 region reads CASRSPGGVNTEAFF. The nucleotide sequence is TGTGCCAGCAGGAGCCCAGGGGGGGTGAACACTGAAGCTTTCTTT. The chain is made from TRBV6-5 and TRBJ1-1, with 7 junctional bases fitting TRBD1. V lost 6 bases and J lost 0 bases, and the count of bases not matched to a germline gene is 7. The CDR3 runs 15 amino acids, cysteine and phenylalanine included. The DNA shown is the 45-base CDR3, in frame from base 1. The germline V gene encodes CDR1 MNHEY and CDR2 SVGAGI.